One and the same sample provided the 7 T cell receptor beta chains below, sequenced in a study of shared clonotypes between healthy human individuals. Data came from immunoSEQ multiplex PCR; TCRdb stores just in-frame clones and leaves some out. The data show just over 2,000,000 clones, with about 95% seen just once and 0.9% to 1.3% held by the top ten. The naive CD8 fraction comprised CD45RO-negative cells positively selected for CCR7 and excluded terminally differentiated effector memory CD45RA+ cells. Material: naive CD8+ T cells sorted from blood. These receptors were obtained from a man aged 18 to 29 in good health.

The chain employs TRBV4-1 and TRBJ2-7, with 12 nucleotides matching TRBD2. V was pared by 4 bases and J by 6 bases, with 7 bases of the junction left unmatched. The CDR3 has 15 residues. In germline, CDR1 is MGHRA, CDR2 YSYEKL. DNA for the CDR3: TGCGCCAGCAGCCCCGGGACTAGCGGGTTCGGCGAGCAGTACTTC. Its protein product is CASSPGTSGFGEQYF.

The chain has TRBV25-1 and TRBJ2-5; 10 positions match TRBD1. V dropped 5 bases and J dropped 1; count of bases not matched to a gene: 4. The CDR3 is made up of 15 amino acids. Germline lookup yields CDR1 MGHDK and CDR2 SYGVNS. This chain's CDR3 is CASSTRDRGQETQYF. CDR3 coding DNA: TGTGCCAGCAGTACCCGGGACAGGGGCCAAGAGACCCAGTACTTC.

This chain joins TRBV11-2 and TRBJ1-2; D not resolved. The V end was cut by 2 bases, the J end by 3 bases, with 7 bases between. The CDR3 has 13 amino acids. Germline V CDR1 and CDR2: SGHAT, FQNNGV. CDR3: CASSLLRDYGYTF. The CDR3 nucleotides read TGTGCCAGCAGCTTATTGAGGGACTATGGCTACACCTTC.

Details on this clone: The identical CDR3 is also encoded by other nucleotide sequences in the sample. The chain joins TRBV6-1 to TRBJ2-7, with 9 nucleotides matching TRBD1. The V gene end was trimmed by 3 bases and the J gene end by 4 bases; junction bases not matched to a gene: 1. CDR3 length: 13 amino acids. The germline CDR1 and CDR2 sequences are MNHNS and SASEGT. The CDR3 DNA follows: TGTGCCAGCAGTGACGACAGGGGGTACGAGCAGTACTTC. Translation gives CASSDDRGYEQYF.

The CDR3 DNA reads TGTGCCTTCGGGGGGTGCGGTGGCTACACCTTC. Encoded protein: CAFGGCGGYTF. The chain carries TRBV27 and TRBJ1-2, with D tentatively TRBD1 (5 bases). V dropped 11 bases and J dropped 7 bases, with 14 bases sitting between them. CDR1 and CDR2 (germline): MNHEY, SMNVEV (reference sequence). The CDR3 has 11 amino acids.

V gene TRBV5-6 combines with J gene TRBJ1-1; no definite D call. Germline-derived CDR1 and CDR2 are SGHDT and YYEEEE. V was trimmed by 0 bases and J by 9 bases, leaving 12 bases between them. The CDR3 loop spans 13 amino acids. CDR3: CASSLGSGLKAFF. The CDR3, as DNA: TGTGCCAGCAGCTTGGGGTCCGGTTTAAAAGCTTTCTTT. Variable domain in full (rest from reference TRBV5-6 and TRBJ1-1): DAGVTQSPTHLIKTRGQQVTLRCSPKSGHDTVSWYQQALGQGPQFIFQYYEEEERQRGNFPDRFSGHQFPNYSSELNVNALLLGDSALYLCASSLGSGLKAFFGQGTRLTVV.

J is TRBJ1-1 and V is TRBV9; unclear D gene. The CDR3 is 15 residues long. The ends were cut back, 0 bases at V and 1 base at J, with 10 bases in the middle. In germline, CDR1 is SGDLS, CDR2 YYNGEE. The CDR3 loop reads CASSVAPRGNTEAFF. CDR3 DNA: TGTGCCAGCAGCGTAGCGCCCCGGGGGAACACTGAAGCTTTCTTT.